The 27 T cell receptor beta chains in this list originate from one sample, sequenced in a study of cytomegalovirus exposure and HLA in healthy donors. Clones were read by immunoSEQ multiplex PCR, and TCRdb kept only the in-frame ones, dropping some. The sample records approximately 300,000 clones, roughly 90% being singletons. Sequenced material: PBMCs. The receptors stem from a young woman in good health and CMV-seronegative.

The J gene is TRBJ2-2, the V gene TRBV28; possible D gene TRBD2, 5 bases. Germline CDR1 reads MDHEN; CDR2 reads SYDVKM. Trimming shortened V by 7 bases and J by 2 bases, and 14 bases separated the two germline ends. The CDR3 has 15 amino acids. CDR3 protein: CASTEGSRNTGELFF. CDR3 coding DNA: TGTGCCAGCACAGAGGGAAGTCGAAACACCGGGGAGCTGTTTTTT.

The V and J genes are TRBV5-1 and TRBJ1-1; the D gene is possibly TRBD1 (5 bases). V shed 4 bases and J shed 1 base, with 11 bases lying between them. Germline V gene lookup returns CDR1 SGHRS and CDR2 YFSETQ. The CDR3 covers 14 residues. Here the CDR3 reads CASSLQGWNTEAFF. The DNA of the CDR3 is TGCGCCAGCAGCCTCCAGGGATGGAACACTGAAGCTTTCTTT. Complete variable domain (other parts from reference TRBV5-1 and TRBJ1-1): KAGVTQTPRYLIKTRGQQVTLSCSPISGHRSVSWYQQTPGQGLQFLFEYFSETQRNKGNFPGRFSGRQFSNSRSEMNVSTLELGDSALYLCASSLQGWNTEAFFGQGTRLTVV.

The genes are TRBV5-6 and TRBJ2-7, with 12 bases identical to TRBD1. Germline V gives CDR1 SGHDT, CDR2 YYEEEE. CDR3 length equals 16 residues. J lost 5 bases, V lost 1 base, and 7 bases had no gene match. The CDR3 sequence is CASSLTGQGATHEQYF. The CDR3 DNA reads TGTGCCAGCAGCTTGACGGGACAGGGGGCCACCCACGAGCAGTACTTC.

The chain uses TRBV11-3 and TRBJ2-2; 8 positions agree with TRBD1. This CDR3 spans 15 amino acids. CDR1 and CDR2 (germline): SGHNT, YENEEA. Trimming at V came to 5 bases and at J to 4 bases, leaving 6 bases not matched to a gene. CDR3 coding DNA: TGTGCCAGCAGCCGCGGACAGGGTGGCACCGGGGAGCTGTTTTTT. It yields the protein CASSRGQGGTGELFF.

The V gene is TRBV4-1, the J gene TRBJ2-1; 10 bases fit TRBD2. With V trimmed by 5 bases and J by 2 bases, 6 bases remained unmatched. Germline V gene sequence: CDR1 MGHRA, CDR2 YSYEKL. The CDR3 is 16 amino acids. CDR3 region: CASSSLGLAAYNEQFF. CDR3 sequence (DNA): TGCGCCAGCAGCTCGCTAGGACTAGCGGCCTACAATGAGCAGTTCTTC.

Only a few counts were recorded for this clone. V gene TRBV7-2 combines with J gene TRBJ2-7; D perhaps matches TRBD1 (6 bases). V lost 5 bases to trimming and J lost 0 bases, with 14 bases between them. Germline CDR1 is SGHTA and CDR2 is FQGNSA. The CDR3 extends over 15 amino acids. The CDR3 DNA sequence: TGTGCCAGCAGCCAAATAGGGGGTGACTCCTACGAGCAGTACTTC. Encoded protein: CASSQIGGDSYEQYF. Complete variable domain (other parts from reference TRBV7-2 and TRBJ2-7): GAGVSQSPSNKVTEKGKDVELRCDPISGHTALYWYRQSLGQGLEFLIYFQGNSAPDKSGLPSDRFSAERTGGSVSTLTIQRTQQEDSAVYLCASSQIGGDSYEQYFGPGTRLTVT.

This clone was recorded once. The chain combines TRBV25-1 with TRBJ2-7; 8 nucleotides align to TRBD1. The CDR3 covers 16 residues. J was trimmed by 2 bases and V by 2 bases; bases with no gene match: 8. Looked up from germline, CDR1 is MGHDK and CDR2 is SYGVNS. The CDR3 region is CASSERPGQATYEQYF. For the CDR3, the DNA is TGTGCCAGCAGTGAACGCCCGGGACAGGCCACCTACGAGCAGTACTTC.

The rearrangement joins TRBV7-2 to TRBJ2-3, with 7 bases that match TRBD2. Germline values: CDR1 SGHTA, CDR2 FQGNSA. There are 16 residues in the CDR3. V gave up 0 bases and J gave up 1 base; unmatched junction bases: 4. The CDR3 coding sequence is TGTGCCAGCAGCTTAGCGCGGGACTACCGCACAGATACGCAGTATTTT. Translated: CASSLARDYRTDTQYF.

This sequence joins TRBV20-1 and TRBJ1-2, with D unclear. The V and J ends lost 5 bases and 3 bases respectively, with 7 bases between them. This CDR3 comprises 11 residues. The V gene's germline CDR1 is DFQATT and CDR2 SNEGSKA (reference sequence). CDR3 region: CSAVTDYGYTF. The CDR3 nucleotides read TGCAGTGCTGTTACGGACTATGGCTACACCTTC.

The J gene is TRBJ2-7, the V gene TRBV5-1; weak D call: TRBD1 (6 bases). The V end was cut by 4 bases, the J end by 0 bases, with 20 bases between. Germline V gene lookup returns CDR1 SGHRS and CDR2 YFSETQ. This CDR3 is 17 amino acids long. CDR3 nucleotide sequence: TGCGCCAGCAGCCCCACGACAGGCTTGGAACTCTCCTACGAGCAGTACTTC. As protein: CASSPTTGLELSYEQYF.

This clone is a singleton in its sample. V is TRBV18 and J is TRBJ2-5; no clear D. Trimming took off 0 bases at V and 5 bases at J, with 16 bases between the two ends. This CDR3 spans 16 amino acids. The V gene's germline CDR1 is KGHSH and CDR2 LQKENI. Written as DNA, the CDR3 is TGTGCCAGCTCACCACCGAGTCGCGGTGCCTGGGAGACCCAGTACTTC. Protein: CASSPPSRGAWETQYF.

The V and J genes are TRBV2 and TRBJ2-6, with D uncertain. Trimming pared 6 bases from V and 1 base from J, leaving 13 bases between. CDR3 size: 16 residues. Germline V gene lookup returns CDR1 SNHLY and CDR2 FYNNEI. This CDR3 reads CASRHPTASGANVLTF. Here the CDR3 DNA reads TGTGCCAGCAGACACCCTACAGCATCTGGGGCCAACGTCCTGACTTTC.

This chain links TRBV5-8 with TRBJ2-7, with D possibly matching TRBD2 (6 bases). Trimming pared 4 bases from V and 7 bases from J, leaving 18 bases between. This CDR3 has 14 residues. Germline CDR1 SGHTS, CDR2 YDEGEE. As DNA, the CDR3 is TGTGCCAGCAGCCGGAGGGTCCGGGGTGGGGAGCAGTACTTC. This sequence encodes CASSRRVRGGEQYF. The full variable domain, its missing parts supplied by reference TRBV5-8 and TRBJ2-7, is EAGVTQSPTHLIKTRGQQATLRCSPISGHTSVYWYQQALGLGLQFLLWYDEGEERNRGNFPPRFSGRQFPNYSSELNVNALELEDSALYLCASSRRVRGGEQYFGPGTRLTVT.

This chain uses TRBV5-4 with TRBJ1-4, with D tentatively TRBD1 (6 bases). Trimming stripped 9 bases from V and 5 bases from J, with 11 bases between. The CDR3 sequence is 12 residues long. Germline V gene lookup returns CDR1 SGHNT and CDR2 YYREEE (reference sequence). CDR3 sequence (DNA): TGTGCCACGGGGGGGGCAAATGAAAAACTGTTTTTT. This sequence encodes CATGGANEKLFF.

The chain employs TRBV14 and TRBJ2-7, with 7 positions matching TRBD1. V lost 0 bases to trimming and J lost 5 bases; unmatched junction nucleotides: 19. Germline-derived CDR1 and CDR2 are SGHDN and FVKESK. The CDR3 runs to 19 residues. In DNA, the CDR3 is TGTGCCAGCAGCCAAGATGGGTGGGACAGAGGACGATTTTCCCACGAGCAGTACTTC. This encodes CASSQDGWDRGRFSHEQYF.

The chain combines TRBV2 with TRBJ1-5; D gene ambiguous. Trimming stripped 1 base from V and 3 bases from J, with 10 bases between. Looked up from germline, CDR1 is SNHLY and CDR2 is FYNNEI. The CDR3 contains 15 residues. CDR3: CASSEDGSANQPQHF. In nucleotides, the CDR3 is TGTGCCAGCAGTGAAGACGGCAGCGCCAATCAGCCCCAGCATTTT. The variable domain in full, completed from reference TRBV2 and TRBJ1-5, reads EPEVTQTPSHQVTQMGQEVILRCVPISNHLYFYWYRQILGQKVEFLVSFYNNEISEKSEIFDDQFSVERPDGSNFTLKIRSTKLEDSAMYFCASSEDGSANQPQHFGDGTRLSIL.

This clone was picked up one time. The chain links TRBV5-1 to TRBJ2-2; 8 nucleotides line up with TRBD1. Germline V gene data show CDR1 as SGHRS and CDR2 as YFSETQ. Unmatched junction bases numbered 9, after V lost 0 bases and J lost 5 bases. The CDR3 is made up of 17 amino acids. In nucleotides, the CDR3 is TGCGCCAGCAGCTTGGGTGGGCAGGGGGCGCGAACCGGGGAGCTGTTTTTT. As protein: CASSLGGQGARTGELFF. The whole variable domain, remainder taken from reference TRBV5-1 and TRBJ2-2, is KAGVTQTPRYLIKTRGQQVTLSCSPISGHRSVSWYQQTPGQGLQFLFEYFSETQRNKGNFPGRFSGRQFSNSRSEMNVSTLELGDSALYLCASSLGGQGARTGELFFGEGSRLTVL.

The V gene is TRBV5-5, the J gene TRBJ2-1; TRBD2 agrees at 13 bases. Germline V gene sequence: CDR1 SGHKS, CDR2 YYEKEE (reference sequence). With 4 bases clipped from V and 6 bases from J, the junction kept 4 bases outside the gene matches. This CDR3 has 15 amino acids. The CDR3 loop is CASSQGLAGINEQFF. CDR3 coding DNA: TGTGCCAGCAGCCAGGGACTAGCGGGAATCAATGAGCAGTTCTTC. Full variable domain (rest looked up from reference TRBV5-5 and TRBJ2-1): DAGVTQSPTHLIKTRGQQVTLRCSPISGHKSVSWYQQVLGQGPQFIFQYYEKEERGRGNFPDRFSARQFPNYSSELNVNALLLGDSALYLCASSQGLAGINEQFFGPGTRLTVL.

This clone was recorded once. The chain has TRBV30 and TRBJ1-2; 8 nucleotides align to TRBD1. Germline loops: CDR1 GTSNPN, CDR2 SVGIG (reference sequence). Unmatched junction bases numbered 13, after V lost 7 bases and J lost 3 bases. CDR3 size: 15 residues. The DNA of the CDR3 is TGTGCCTCCGGACAGGGTTGGCCGCGATACTATGGCTACACCTTC. This codes for CASGQGWPRYYGYTF.

The chain links TRBV20-1 to TRBJ2-1, with 8 bases that match TRBD2. The junction had 5 bases not matched to a gene; V was cut back by 6 bases and J by 10 bases. CDR1 DFQATT and CDR2 SNEGSKA come from the germline V gene (reference sequence). The length of the CDR3 is 11 residues. The CDR3 region has the DNA TGCAGTGCCGGGGGGGACCGCGAGCAGTTCTTC. Its protein product is CSAGGDREQFF.

The CDR3 DNA reads as TGCGCCAGCAGCTCCTCCGGACAGGGCTACGAGCAGTACTTC. It translates to CASSSSGQGYEQYF. V usage is TRBV5-1 and J usage is TRBJ2-7; 8 bases fit TRBD1. The V gene's germline CDR1 is SGHRS and CDR2 YFSETQ. There are 14 residues in the CDR3. The V gene end was trimmed by 3 bases and the J gene end by 3 bases; junction bases not matched to a gene: 5.

V usage is TRBV5-1 and J usage is TRBJ2-2; D gene uncertain. V lost 1 base and J 4 bases, leaving 11 bases between the germline ends. The CDR3 contains 15 residues. Germline loops: CDR1 SGHRS, CDR2 YFSETQ. CDR3 sequence: CASSLTTPPTGELFF. As DNA, the CDR3 is TGCGCCAGCAGCTTGACAACGCCTCCCACCGGGGAGCTGTTTTTT. The variable domain in full, with the rest retrieved from reference TRBV5-1 and TRBJ2-2, is KAGVTQTPRYLIKTRGQQVTLSCSPISGHRSVSWYQQTPGQGLQFLFEYFSETQRNKGNFPGRFSGRQFSNSRSEMNVSTLELGDSALYLCASSLTTPPTGELFFGEGSRLTVL.

The J gene is TRBJ2-7, the V gene TRBV15, with TRBD1 matching 8 bases. V lost 5 bases to trimming and J lost 3 bases; unmatched junction nucleotides: 9. Germline assignment: CDR1 LNHNV and CDR2 YYDKDF (reference sequence). The CDR3 is 15 amino acids. The CDR3 region is CATSRGGQGDYEQYF. As DNA, the CDR3 is TGTGCCACCAGCCGGGGAGGACAGGGCGACTACGAGCAGTACTTC.

This chain uses TRBV5-4 with TRBJ2-7, with a possible D match to TRBD1 (6 bases). V was shortened by 4 bases and J by 2 bases, with 13 bases between the two germline ends. In germline, CDR1 is SGHNT, CDR2 YYREEE (reference sequence). The CDR3 totals 14 residues. CDR3 nucleotides: TGTGCCAGCAGCCCGCGGACAGCGGCCTACGAGCAGTACTTC. Translating it yields CASSPRTAAYEQYF.

The V and J genes are TRBV7-3 and TRBJ2-3, with a weak D call TRBD1 (6 bases). V was clipped by 6 bases and J by 0 bases, with 10 bases between them. The germline V gene encodes CDR1 SGHTA and CDR2 FQGTGA. This CDR3 spans 14 amino acids. The DNA for the CDR3 is TGTGCCAGCAGGCCAGGGGTTAGCACAGATACGCAGTATTTT. Its translation: CASRPGVSTDTQYF.

The chain carries TRBV28 and TRBJ2-1; 7 nucleotides align to TRBD2. The germline CDR1 and CDR2 sequences are MDHEN and SYDVKM. The V segment lost 6 bases and the J segment 8 bases; nucleotides outside the gene matches: 10. This CDR3 region has 14 residues. The CDR3 sequence: CASSRLALGHEQFF. In DNA form, the CDR3 reads TGTGCCAGCAGCAGACTAGCTCTAGGGCATGAGCAGTTCTTC.

The CDR3 DNA follows: TGTGCCAGCAGTGATCAGCGAGGTGGGAGACAGGAGCTGTTTTTT. Amino acids: CASSDQRGGRQELFF. This sequence joins TRBV2 and TRBJ2-2; the D gene is possibly TRBD2 (5 bases). Deletions cut 3 bases from V and 10 bases from J, with 18 bases between. CDR3 length: 15 amino acids. CDR1 is SNHLY and CDR2 is FYNNEI in the germline V gene.